These T cell receptor beta chains were read from a single sample in a study of identical twins. Via MiXCR, TCRdb re-called the 5' RACE reads, giving one row per CDR3 protein. The sample gives approximately 530,000 distinct CDR3 sequences, around 20% of which show up once; approximately 0.49% is in the top ten. This sample was also put to use in a study of yellow fever vaccine responses in identical twins.

The sequencing input was CD4+ T cells sorted from blood. Every receptor here comes from a woman younger than 35 in good health. Each CDR3 is given with its conserved first and last residue. The D gene is left open where the match is weak. Clone size is given for some rows only: seen once, a few or many times, or a class if the clone is expanded.

clone_size,j_call,d_call,v_call,cdr3_aa,cdr3_nt
NA,TRBJ2-2,NA,TRBV7-6,CASSPRESGELFF,TGTGCCAGCAGCCCACGTGAGTCCGGGGAGCTGTTTTTT
NA,TRBJ2-7,TRBD2,TRBV7-3,CASSPKTSGSFYEQYF,TGTGCCAGCAGCCCCAAGACTAGCGGGAGTTTCTACGAGCAGTACTTC
NA,TRBJ2-3,NA,TRBV4-2,CASSHDNTDTQYF,TGTGCCAGCAGCCACGACAACACAGATACGCAGTATTTT
NA,TRBJ2-1,TRBD2,TRBV7-6,CASSPGLAVHYNEQFF,TGTGCCAGCAGCCCCGGACTAGCGGTTCATTACAATGAGCAGTTCTTC
NA,TRBJ1-2,NA,TRBV5-1,CASSPDPAF,TGCGCCAGCAGCCCGGATCCCGCCTTC
NA,TRBJ2-3,TRBD2,TRBV24-1,CATSDNGRIDTQYF,TGTGCCACCAGTGACAACGGGAGGATAGATACGCAGTATTTT
few,TRBJ2-1,TRBD2,TRBV29-1,CSVEALTSGRANEQFF,TGCAGCGTTGAGGCCCTTACTAGCGGGAGGGCCAATGAGCAGTTCTTC
NA,TRBJ1-2,NA,TRBV12-3/TRBV12-4,CASSFRGRGYTF,TGTGCCAGCAGTTTCAGGGGACGCGGCTACACCTTC
NA,TRBJ2-7,NA,TRBV7-9,CASSFNTGTYEQYF,TGTGCCAGCAGCTTCAATACGGGGACCTACGAGCAGTACTTC
few,TRBJ2-2,NA,TRBV5-1,CASTLRAGTGELFF,TGCGCCAGCACCTTACGAGCCGGCACCGGGGAGCTGTTTTTT
NA,TRBJ2-2,TRBD2,TRBV5-6,CASSLSPAGGTGELFF,TGTGCCAGCAGCTTGAGTCCAGCGGGGGGAACCGGGGAGCTGTTTTTT
NA,TRBJ2-7,TRBD2,TRBV20-1,CSASSSGRGIWSSYEQYF,TGCAGTGCTAGTTCGAGCGGGAGGGGCATATGGAGCTCCTACGAGCAGTACTTC
NA,TRBJ2-3,NA,TRBV21-1,CASSKKGSGRVKDTQYF,TGTGCCAGCAGCAAGAAAGGTAGCGGGAGGGTCAAAGATACGCAGTATTTT
few,TRBJ2-1,NA,TRBV9,CASSPPQPGVEDEQFF,TGTGCCAGCAGCCCCCCTCAACCCGGGGTTGAGGATGAGCAGTTCTTC
NA,TRBJ1-3,NA,TRBV12-5,CASGLVLGGGPGNTIYF,TGTGCTAGTGGTTTGGTTCTGGGGGGAGGGCCTGGAAACACCATATATTTT
NA,TRBJ2-3,NA,TRBV7-8,CASSLLTSTDTQYF,TGTGCCAGCAGCTTATTGACCAGCACAGATACGCAGTATTTT
few,TRBJ1-1,NA,TRBV11-2,CASSSVPYTEAFF,TGTGCCAGCAGCTCTGTACCTTACACTGAAGCTTTCTTT
NA,TRBJ2-3,TRBD1,TRBV20-1,CSLARTGDGTDTQYF,TGCAGTCTTGCCCGCACAGGGGATGGGACAGATACGCAGTATTTT
NA,TRBJ2-4,TRBD1,TRBV5-1,CASKEGQGTAKNIQYF,TGCGCCAGTAAAGAGGGACAGGGGACTGCCAAAAACATTCAGTACTTC
NA,TRBJ2-1,NA,TRBV7-3,CASSLRGQHYNEQFF,TGTGCCAGCAGCTTACGGGGACAACACTACAATGAGCAGTTCTTC
NA,TRBJ2-3,NA,TRBV6-1,CASSAAGLSTDTQYF,TGTGCCAGCAGTGCAGCGGGCCTTAGCACAGATACGCAGTATTTT
NA,TRBJ1-2,NA,TRBV6-1,CASSGTITNYGYTF,TGTGCCAGCAGCGGGACTATTACTAACTATGGCTACACCTTC
NA,TRBJ2-2,NA,TRBV6-5,CASSYNEQYAGELFF,TGTGCCAGCAGTTACAACGAACAATACGCCGGGGAGCTGTTTTTT
NA,TRBJ2-6,NA,TRBV12-3/TRBV12-4,CASSFGPGGSGANVLTF,TGTGCCAGCAGTTTTGGCCCCGGGGGCTCTGGGGCCAACGTCCTGACTTTC
NA,TRBJ1-1,NA,TRBV20-1,CSASGWNSEAFF,TGCAGTGCTTCAGGGTGGAACAGTGAAGCTTTCTTT
NA,TRBJ1-3,NA,TRBV12-3/TRBV12-4,CASSSNTAGNTIYF,TGTGCCAGCAGTTCGAACACGGCTGGAAACACCATATATTTT
NA,TRBJ2-7,NA,TRBV20-1,CSADSGKSYEQYF,TGCAGTGCGGATAGCGGAAAGTCCTACGAGCAGTACTTC
few,TRBJ2-6,NA,TRBV10-3,CATGQVSGANVLTF,TGTGCCACCGGACAAGTTTCTGGGGCCAACGTCCTGACTTTC
NA,TRBJ2-7,TRBD1,TRBV12-3/TRBV12-4,CASSPGTGGPFEQYF,TGTGCCAGCAGTCCCGGGACAGGGGGCCCTTTCGAGCAGTACTTC
NA,TRBJ2-7,TRBD2,TRBV20-1,CSEEREGQCEQYF,TGCAGTGAGGAGCGGGAGGGCCAATGCGAGCAGTACTTC
NA,TRBJ2-7,TRBD2,TRBV29-1,CSVEGGRELSYEQYF,TGCAGCGTTGAAGGAGGGCGGGAGCTTTCCTACGAGCAGTACTTC
NA,TRBJ2-2,NA,TRBV18,CASSPPNNANTGELFF,TGTGCCAGCTCACCACCGAACAACGCGAACACCGGGGAGCTGTTTTTT
NA,TRBJ2-3,TRBD1,TRBV6-1,CASSEDPGGLGDTQYF,TGTGCCAGCAGTGAAGATCCAGGGGGCTTGGGAGATACGCAGTATTTT
NA,TRBJ2-1,NA,TRBV14,CASSQGTPRDYNEQFF,TGTGCCAGCAGCCAAGGTACCCCTCGGGACTACAATGAGCAGTTCTTC
few,TRBJ2-1,TRBD2,TRBV6-1,CASRPSGGAGNEQFF,TGTGCCAGCAGACCAAGCGGGGGGGCGGGCAATGAGCAGTTCTTC
NA,TRBJ2-5,NA,TRBV5-5,CASSNPGTFPWGQYF,TGTGCCAGCAGCAATCCCGGGACCTTTCCGTGGGGCCAGTACTTC
NA,TRBJ1-5,TRBD1,TRBV6-1,CASRGQGDNQPQHF,TGTGCCAGCAGGGGACAGGGGGACAATCAGCCCCAGCATTTT
few,TRBJ2-5,TRBD2,TRBV20-1,CSASSPGLALQTQYF,TGCAGTGCTAGCTCCCCGGGACTAGCGTTGCAGACCCAGTACTTC
few,TRBJ1-6,TRBD1,TRBV5-1,CASSYATGVEGSPLHF,TGCGCCAGCAGCTATGCAACAGGGGTGGAGGGTTCACCCCTCCACTTT
NA,TRBJ1-5,TRBD1,TRBV5-8,CASSPGQGLSNQPQHF,TGTGCCAGCAGCCCGGGACAGGGACTTAGCAATCAGCCCCAGCATTTT